This entry is about one TCR beta chain. No antigen is known for it. The sample comes from a study of identifying expanded T cells in peripheral blood. Study findings and constraints: Across healthy donors, higher total template counts meant significantly greater roughly 2-week count variance. About 1.2 clones differed between technical replicates, versus approximately 16 and 20 over time.

The CDR3 runs to 14 residues. The V segment lost 2 bases and the J segment 7 bases; nucleotides outside the gene matches: 4. Germline-derived CDR1 and CDR2 are SGHKS and YYEKEE (reference sequence). Using immunoSEQ multiplex PCR, the repertoire was profiled, and TCRdb retains in-frame clones only, with some absent. The table shows tens of thousands of clones, with roughly 90% occurring only once. The sequencing sample was made of blood. V and J are TRBV5-5 and TRBJ2-7, with 12 bases matching TRBD1. The receptor was derived from a person aged 18-70 years in good health. The CDR3 coding sequence is TGTGCCAGCAGCTTTGGGACAGGGGGCCTTGAGCAGTACTTC. Translating gives CASSFGTGGLEQYF.